The sequence of this TCR beta chain was determined in a study of blood T cells in healthy people across ages. The length of the CDR3 is 17 residues. From germline, CDR1 is SGHDN and CDR2 FVKESK. The ends lost 4 bases at V and 2 bases at J; junction bases unmatched: 10. Through a sample-barcoded 5' primer and a J-beta primer mix, a second PCR was run for roughly 7 to 12 cycles. Every sample returned 2.5 million or more CDR3-containing paired-end reads. TCRdb analysed the 5' RACE reads with MiXCR anew, one entry per CDR3 protein. Of about a million distinct CDR3 sequences listed, less than 45% are singletons.

Sequenced: blood. The V call is TRBV14, the J call TRBJ1-2; 10 bases line up with TRBD1. The receptor was derived from a man younger than 30 in good health. The CDR3 DNA reads TGTGCCAGCAGCCTAAAAACCGGGACAGGGGAGAACTATGGCTACACCTTC. Amino acids: CASSLKTGTGENYGYTF.